This TCR beta chain was sequenced for a study of cytomegalovirus exposure and HLA in healthy donors. This clone was found a few times. Its antigen is still unknown. Findings and limits, study-wide: A list of about 160 TCR beta chains associated with cytomegalovirus was given.

Primers: 60 Vbeta forward and 13 Jbeta reverse. Sequencing used immunoSEQ multiplex PCR; TCRdb keeps in-frame clones, though not all of them. The sample yields around 130,000 clones, 7% to 9.5% seen once. Specimen: PBMCs. The source of this sequence is a woman aged 40 to 50 in good health and CMV-seropositive.

CDR3 in DNA: TGTGCCAGCAGCTTGGTTGGACTTAATCAGCCCCAGCATTTT. Its protein product is CASSLVGLNQPQHF. The chain uses TRBV5-6 and TRBJ1-5, with D unclear. This CDR3 has 14 amino acids. The V gene lost 0 bases and the J gene lost 4 bases, with 8 bases spanning the gap. Germline V lookup: CDR1 SGHDT, CDR2 YYEEEE. Combining the CDR3 with reference TRBV5-6 and TRBJ1-5 gives the whole variable domain DAGVTQSPTHLIKTRGQQVTLRCSPKSGHDTVSWYQQALGQGPQFIFQYYEEEERQRGNFPDRFSGHQFPNYSSELNVNALLLGDSALYLCASSLVGLNQPQHFGDGTRLSIL.